These 26 T cell receptor beta chains were all obtained from the same sample, sequenced in a study of technical replicates of blood from several donors. Clones were sequenced by immunoSEQ multiplex PCR, and TCRdb holds only the in-frame ones, with some missing. The sample has some 96,000 clones, nearly 97% seen once. Sequences were obtained from T cells isolated from PBMCs. Receptors were obtained from a human donor in good health.

V usage is TRBV27 and J usage is TRBJ1-2, with D tentatively TRBD1 (5 bases). Trimming removed 6 bases at V and 7 bases at J, with 15 bases between. The germline gives CDR1 MNHEY, CDR2 SMNVEV (reference sequence). The CDR3 sequence is 13 residues long. The CDR3 protein is CASSSGVGGGYTF. In DNA, the CDR3 is TGTGCCAGCAGCTCCGGGGTCGGGGGTGGCTACACCTTC.

The V gene is TRBV19, the J gene TRBJ2-4, with D possibly TRBD2 on 5 matching bases. Trimming shortened V by 2 bases and J by 8 bases, and 10 bases separated the two germline ends. This CDR3 is 13 amino acids long. Germline V CDR1 and CDR2: LNHDA, SQIVND (reference sequence). CDR3 sequence reads: CASSIRRNDIQYF. The CDR3 nucleotides are TGTGCCAGTAGTATAAGGAGGAACGACATTCAGTACTTC.

The rearrangement joins TRBV7-8 to TRBJ2-1; TRBD2 aligns across 11 bases. V lost 2 bases, J lost 8 bases, and 17 bases stayed unmatched. The CDR3 is 19 amino acids. Germline CDR1 is SGHVS and CDR2 is FQNEAQ. The CDR3 nucleotides are TGTGCCAGCAGCTTATCGTGGTTAACTAGCGGGAGATTCGGCCATGAGCAGTTCTTC. Its protein is CASSLSWLTSGRFGHEQFF. The full variable domain, completed using reference TRBV7-8 and TRBJ2-1, is GAGVSQSPRYKVAKRGQDVALRCDPISGHVSLFWYQQALGQGPEFLTYFQNEAQLDKSGLPSDRFFAERPEGSVSTLKIQRTQQEDSAVYLCASSLSWLTSGRFGHEQFFGPGTRLTVL.

The chain couples TRBV2 to TRBJ2-7; D gene ambiguous. This CDR3 spans 14 amino acids. CDR1 and CDR2 (germline): SNHLY, FYNNEI. V dropped 3 bases and J dropped 0 bases, with 9 bases sitting between them. The chain's CDR3 is CASSDGRVSYEQYF. For the CDR3, the DNA is TGTGCCAGCAGTGACGGCCGGGTCTCCTACGAGCAGTACTTC. The full variable domain, its missing parts supplied by reference TRBV2 and TRBJ2-7, is EPEVTQTPSHQVTQMGQEVILRCVPISNHLYFYWYRQILGQKVEFLVSFYNNEISEKSEIFDDQFSVERPDGSNFTLKIRSTKLEDSAMYFCASSDGRVSYEQYFGPGTRLTVT.

This clone was detected once. The chain uses TRBV9 and TRBJ1-3, with D hard to call. V shed 3 bases and J shed 0 bases, with 13 bases lying between them. The germline CDR1 and CDR2 sequences are SGDLS and YYNGEE. The CDR3 length is 16 residues. CDR3 in amino acids: CASSAPPGSSGNTIYF. CDR3 DNA sequence: TGTGCCAGCAGCGCTCCGCCGGGAAGCTCTGGAAACACCATATATTTT. The full variable domain, rest sourced from reference TRBV9 and TRBJ1-3, is DSGVTQTPKHLITATGQRVTLRCSPRSGDLSVYWYQQSLDQGLQFLIQYYNGEERAKGNILERFSAQQFPDLHSELNLSSLELGDSALYFCASSAPPGSSGNTIYFGEGSWLTVV.

J is TRBJ2-1 and V is TRBV7-2; 7 nucleotides match TRBD1. The CDR3 has 16 amino acids. J was trimmed by 2 bases and V by 5 bases; bases with no gene match: 9. Per germline, CDR1 SGHTA and CDR2 FQGNSA. CDR3 DNA: TGTGCCAGCAGCCATGACAGGGTGCTTACCTACAATGAGCAGTTCTTC. Its protein product is CASSHDRVLTYNEQFF.

The rearrangement uses TRBV29-1 and TRBJ2-5; TRBD1 matches at 7 bases. Germline CDR1 reads SQVTM; CDR2 reads ANQGSEA. With 1 base clipped from V and 1 base from J, the junction kept 6 bases outside the gene matches. The CDR3 has 15 amino acids. The CDR3 DNA follows: TGCAGCGTTGAAGGTAGGGGGCTCGGCCAAGAGACCCAGTACTTC. Translation: CSVEGRGLGQETQYF.

V usage is TRBV18 and J usage is TRBJ1-2, with 11 bases identical to TRBD1. The CDR3 has 15 residues. Germline V gene lookup returns CDR1 KGHSH and CDR2 LQKENI. V shed 3 bases and J 5 bases; nucleotides not matched to a gene: 5. The CDR3 sequence: CASSPWDRGIYGYTF. CDR3 DNA: TGTGCCAGCTCACCGTGGGACAGGGGGATATATGGCTACACCTTC.

The chain carries TRBV6-5 and TRBJ2-2; 7 bases fit TRBD2. CDR1 is MNHEY and CDR2 is SVGAGI in the germline V gene. The CDR3 has 13 residues. V gave up 6 bases and J gave up 7 bases; unmatched junction bases: 5. The CDR3 loop reads CASSPREVGELFF. The CDR3 coding sequence is TGTGCCAGCAGCCCCCGGGAGGTCGGGGAGCTGTTTTTT.

The CDR3 spells CASSVYEGLAGGNEQYF. DNA of the CDR3: TGTGCCAGCAGTGTTTATGAGGGACTAGCGGGGGGTAACGAGCAGTACTTC. This chain uses TRBV2 with TRBJ2-7, with 15 nucleotides matching TRBD2. Germline CDR1 is SNHLY and CDR2 is FYNNEI. The CDR3 runs 17 residues. V lost 4 bases, J lost 5 bases, and 9 bases stayed unmatched.

This rearrangement joins TRBV29-1 to TRBJ1-2; tentatively, D is TRBD1 (6 bases). Trimming stripped 4 bases from V and 3 bases from J, with 9 bases between. CDR1 is SQVTM and CDR2 is ANQGSEA in the germline V gene. CDR3 length: 12 residues. DNA for the CDR3: TGCAGCGTTGGCAGGGGCGACTATGGCTACACCTTC. This encodes CSVGRGDYGYTF.

The chain links TRBV27 to TRBJ2-1; D is perhaps TRBD2 (5 bases). This CDR3 has 17 amino acids. Trimming took 3 bases from V and 9 from J, leaving 24 bases between them. CDR1 is MNHEY and CDR2 is SMNVEV in the germline V gene (reference sequence). For the CDR3, the DNA is TGTGCCAGCAGTTTTTCTCTGCTAGCTTATAGTAGTGGTGAGCAGTTCTTC. This gives the protein CASSFSLLAYSSGEQFF.

This clone occurred once. The CDR3 region has the DNA TGTGCCAGCAGCTTAGTAACAGCTACTAGCGGGACGTACGAGCAGTACTTC. It codes for CASSLVTATSGTYEQYF. This chain uses TRBV7-9 with TRBJ2-7, with 10 bases lining up with TRBD2. Trimming cost V 1 base and J 4 bases; bases outside gene matches: 10. Germline V CDR1 and CDR2: SEHNR, FQNEAQ (reference sequence). This CDR3 has 17 amino acids.

The rearrangement joins TRBV6-5 to TRBJ2-5, with 13 positions matching TRBD2. V shed 6 bases, J shed 0 bases, and the junction held 1 base outside the gene matches. This CDR3 is built from 15 residues. From germline, CDR1 is MNHEY and CDR2 SVGAGI. For the CDR3, the DNA is TGTGCCAGCAGAGGACTAGCGGGGGACCAAGAGACCCAGTACTTC. It specifies CASRGLAGDQETQYF.

In regard to this clone: Compared with germline, one end of the junction differs, possibly owing to a read error. The rearrangement uses TRBV4-1 and TRBJ2-5; the match to TRBD2 covers 7 bases. The CDR3 contains 15 residues. Per the germline V gene, CDR1 is MGHRA and CDR2 is YSYEKL. CDR3 sequence (DNA): TGCGCCAGCAGCCAACCAGTGGTGAAAGGGGACTATCTTCACTTC. Translation gives CASSQPVVKGDYLHF.

The genes are TRBV30 and TRBJ1-2, with D possibly matching TRBD1 (5 bases). The germline V gene has CDR1 GTSNPN and CDR2 SVGIG (reference sequence). Trimming left V 4 bases short and J 4 bases short, with 7 bases between. CDR3 length: 11 residues. This chain's CDR3 is CAWTDTYGYTF. Here the CDR3 DNA reads TGTGCCTGGACGGACACCTATGGCTACACCTTC.

This chain connects TRBV11-2 to TRBJ2-7; D uncertain. V lost 8 bases, J lost 1 base, and 12 bases lay in between. Germline CDR1 reads SGHAT; CDR2 reads FQNNGV. The length of the CDR3 is 13 residues. In DNA, the CDR3 is TGTGCCAGCCGCGGTATTCGATCCTACGAGCAGTACTTC. Translated: CASRGIRSYEQYF.

The chain combines TRBV5-1 with TRBJ1-1; weak D call: TRBD1 (5 bases). Between the trimmed V and J ends, which lost 1 base and 6 bases, there was a span of 13 bases. Germline V gives CDR1 SGHRS, CDR2 YFSETQ. The CDR3 length is 14 residues. CDR3 amino acids: CASSLSGEDAEAFF. CDR3 nucleotides: TGCGCCAGCAGCTTGTCGGGGGAGGATGCTGAAGCTTTCTTT.

This clone was seen a single time. The chain carries TRBV5-4 and TRBJ1-2; weak D call: TRBD1 (5 bases). Germline loops: CDR1 SGHNT, CDR2 YYREEE (reference sequence). CDR3 length: 11 residues. Trimming pared 0 bases from V and 12 bases from J, leaving 9 bases between. The DNA for the CDR3 is TGTGCCAGCAGCTTGGAACAGGTCCACACCTTC. Translated: CASSLEQVHTF.

This chain connects TRBV5-1 to TRBJ2-7, with 9 bases matching TRBD1. Germline values: CDR1 SGHRS, CDR2 YFSETQ. There are 15 residues in the CDR3. V trimming: 2 bases; J trimming: 4 bases; junction bases outside the gene matches: 7. The CDR3 region is CASSLEGQGVYEQYF. The CDR3 DNA sequence: TGCGCCAGCAGCTTAGAGGGACAGGGAGTATACGAGCAGTACTTC.

V usage is TRBV6-6 and J usage is TRBJ1-2, with a weak D call TRBD1 (6 bases). Trimming pared 2 bases from V and 4 bases from J, leaving 14 bases between. This CDR3 is 15 amino acids long. Looked up from germline, CDR1 is MNHNY and CDR2 is SVGAGI (reference sequence). The CDR3 spells CASSYPDRTTYGYTF. The CDR3 DNA is TGTGCCAGCAGTTACCCTGACAGGACAACCTATGGCTACACCTTC.

This clone was seen once. V gene TRBV4-1 combines with J gene TRBJ2-1, with TRBD2 matching 9 bases. V lost 1 base, J lost 9 bases, and 10 bases stayed unmatched. The CDR3 extends over 16 amino acids. Germline V gene sequence: CDR1 MGHRA, CDR2 YSYEKL. The CDR3 spells CASSQGPLRGGGEQFF. The CDR3 nucleotides read TGCGCCAGCAGCCAAGGCCCCTTGCGGGGGGGTGGTGAGCAGTTCTTC.

This chain links TRBV19 with TRBJ2-4; 15 bases are shared with TRBD2. The CDR3 has 23 residues. V lost 2 bases to trimming and J lost 0 bases; unmatched junction nucleotides: 17. Germline loops: CDR1 LNHDA, CDR2 SQIVND (reference sequence). CDR3 DNA: TGTGCCAGTAGTATACGAGGAGGGGTTGGACTAGCGGGAGGGGATTTAGCCAAAAACATTCAGTACTTC. Translated: CASSIRGGVGLAGGDLAKNIQYF.

CDR3 amino acids: CASTSTRAGGANYGYTF. CDR3 bases: TGTGCTAGTACCTCCACTAGGGCAGGGGGCGCTAACTATGGCTACACCTTC. The rearrangement links TRBV12-5 to TRBJ1-2, with 8 bases identical to TRBD1. The CDR3 spans 17 residues. Trimming at V came to 8 bases and at J to 0 bases, leaving 14 bases not matched to a gene. Germline CDR1 LGHNT, CDR2 FRNRAP.

This chain joins TRBV15 and TRBJ2-1; a weak D match, TRBD2 (7 bases). The V end was cut by 7 bases, the J end by 8 bases, with 24 bases between. CDR1 LNHNV and CDR2 YYDKDF come from the germline V gene (reference sequence). The CDR3 runs 16 residues. The CDR3, as DNA: TGTGCCACCAACATTCTTAGGGGGGGAGGCCATGATGAGCAGTTCTTC. This gives the protein CATNILRGGGHDEQFF. Filled out from reference TRBV15 and TRBJ2-1, the complete variable domain reads DAMVIQNPRYQVTQFGKPVTLSCSQTLNHNVMYWYQQKSSQAPKLLFHYYDKDFNNEADTPDNFQSRRPNTSFCFLDIRSPGLGDTAMYLCATNILRGGGHDEQFFGPGTRLTVL.

The rearrangement uses TRBV4-1 and TRBJ2-7; D unresolved. The CDR3 has 14 residues. Germline V gene data show CDR1 as MGHRA and CDR2 as YSYEKL. V was shortened by 4 bases and J by 0 bases, with 10 bases between the two germline ends. CDR3 sequence (DNA): TGCGCCAGCAGCCCGGGTAGCTCCTCCTACGAGCAGTACTTC. Encoded protein: CASSPGSSSYEQYF.